These 12 T cell receptor beta chains share one sample of origin, sequenced in a study of T cell responses to AZD1222 COVID-19 vaccine. Sequenced by immunoSEQ multiplex PCR; TCRdb stores in-frame clones only, minus some. The sample has 200,000 or so clones, around 86% seen once. This specimen was peripheral blood, taken on day 0 of MenACWY control vaccination. The receptors come from an adult in good health.

This chain links TRBV11-2 with TRBJ2-2; possibly TRBD2 for D (6 bases). This CDR3 is 16 amino acids long. The germline CDR1 and CDR2 sequences are SGHAT and FQNNGV. V was shortened by 3 bases and J by 7 bases, with 18 bases between the two germline ends. In DNA form, the CDR3 reads TGTGCCAGCAGCTTCCGGAGGGAGGAGTATAGCGGGGAGCTGTTTTTT. This codes for CASSFRREEYSGELFF.

The gene calls are TRBV15 and TRBJ2-5, with D maybe TRBD1 (6 bases). V lost 0 bases to trimming and J lost 0 bases, with 20 bases between them. Germline V lookup: CDR1 LNHNV, CDR2 YYDKDF (reference sequence). This CDR3 is 19 amino acids long. The CDR3 reads CATSRENAALRGNQETQYF. The DNA for the CDR3 is TGTGCCACCAGCAGAGAAAATGCTGCACTAAGGGGGAACCAAGAGACCCAGTACTTC.

The chain couples TRBV3-1 (or the pseudogene TRBV3-2) to TRBJ2-3; TRBD2 matches 9 bases. J lost 4 bases, V lost 3 bases, and 5 bases had no gene match. CDR1 and CDR2 from the germline V gene are LGHDT and YNNKEL (reference sequence). The CDR3 totals 15 residues. CDR3 amino acids: CASSQRGGRADTQYF. CDR3 DNA sequence: TGTGCCAGCAGCCAGCGGGGGGGCCGGGCAGATACGCAGTATTTT.

This clone was found once. The rearrangement uses TRBV7-2 and TRBJ2-2; D call uncertain. The germline CDR1 and CDR2 sequences are SGHTA and FQGNSA. The CDR3 has 12 amino acids. V dropped 10 bases and J dropped 0 bases, with 6 bases sitting between them. Here the CDR3 DNA reads TGTGCCAAACATGCGAACACCGGGGAGCTGTTTTTT. Amino acids: CAKHANTGELFF.

The chain recombines TRBV6-5 with TRBJ1-1, with D unresolved. This CDR3 comprises 12 residues. Between the trimmed V and J ends, which lost 8 bases and 2 bases, there was a span of 9 bases. The germline gives CDR1 MNHEY, CDR2 SVGAGI. The CDR3 DNA reads TGTGCCAGCTTTAGGGCTAACACTGAAGCTTTCTTT. This codes for CASFRANTEAFF.

This sequence joins TRBV6-4 and TRBJ1-1, with 10 bases matching TRBD1. Germline V gene sequence: CDR1 MRHNA, CDR2 SNTAGT. The V and J ends lost 4 bases and 10 bases, in that order; junction bases with no gene match: 12. This CDR3 region has 15 residues. This chain's CDR3 is CASSATGQGISAAFF. As DNA, the CDR3 is TGTGCCAGCAGTGCCACGGGACAGGGGATCTCAGCAGCTTTCTTT.

J is TRBJ2-3 and V is TRBV29-1; no reliable D call. The CDR3 is made up of 14 amino acids. Germline V gives CDR1 SQVTM, CDR2 ANQGSEA. V was cut by 3 bases and J by 0 bases, with 10 bases left in between. CDR3 in amino acids: CSVDGADSTDTQYF. The CDR3 nucleotides read TGCAGCGTTGACGGTGCGGATAGCACAGATACGCAGTATTTT.

The chain joins TRBV11-2 to TRBJ1-1, with D unclear. CDR1 and CDR2 (germline): SGHAT, FQNNGV. Between the trimmed V and J ends, which lost 3 bases and 4 bases, there was a span of 9 bases. This CDR3 is built from 13 residues. CDR3 nucleotides: TGTGCCAGCAGCTTCTATGGGGTCACTGAAGCTTTCTTT. It yields the protein CASSFYGVTEAFF. Supplemented by reference TRBV11-2 and TRBJ1-1, the full variable domain reads EAGVAQSPRYKIIEKRQSVAFWCNPISGHATLYWYQQILGQGPKLLIQFQNNGVVDDSQLPKDRFSAERLKGVDSTLKIQPAKLEDSAVYLCASSFYGVTEAFFGQGTRLTVV.

This chain uses TRBV7-9 with TRBJ2-6; 10 positions agree with TRBD1. Germline assignment: CDR1 SEHNR and CDR2 FQNEAQ (reference sequence). V lost 5 bases to trimming and J lost 1 base; unmatched junction nucleotides: 5. There are 17 residues in the CDR3. The CDR3 reads CASSPRGQGSGANVLTF. DNA of the CDR3: TGTGCCAGCAGCCCAAGGGGACAGGGGTCTGGGGCCAACGTCCTGACTTTC.

The chain recombines TRBV6-5 with TRBJ2-7, with 10 nucleotides matching TRBD1. Germline CDR1 and CDR2: MNHEY and SVGAGI. The CDR3 covers 15 residues. Trimming at V came to 6 bases and at J to 6 bases, leaving 11 bases not matched to a gene. CDR3 sequence: CASSALGTGDLEQYF. CDR3 sequence (DNA): TGTGCCAGCAGCGCCCTCGGGACAGGGGACCTCGAGCAGTACTTC.

The V call is TRBV3-1 (or the pseudogene TRBV3-2), the J call TRBJ2-2; D possibly corresponds to TRBD1 (6 bases). The germline V gene encodes CDR1 LGHDT and CDR2 YNNKEL (reference sequence). The CDR3 consists of 15 residues. V was cut by 0 bases and J by 3 bases, with 8 bases left in between. The CDR3 sequence is CASSQDRGDTGELFF. The CDR3 DNA reads as TGTGCCAGCAGCCAAGACAGGGGTGACACCGGGGAGCTGTTTTTT.

This clone was seen only once. V usage is TRBV29-1 and J usage is TRBJ1-2; D is uncertain. The germline V gene has CDR1 SQVTM and CDR2 ANQGSEA. The V gene lost 6 bases and the J gene lost 3 bases, with 11 bases spanning the gap. CDR3 length: 12 amino acids. CDR3 in DNA: TGCAGCGTGGAGGGCGCGGACTATGGCTACACCTTC. Translating it yields CSVEGADYGYTF.